A single sample is the source of the 30 T cell receptor beta chains below, sequenced in a study of regulatory T cells in long-lasting Graves disease. CDR3 regions were amplified by Arm-PCR using iRepertoire HTBI primers to build TCR beta libraries. Each CDR3 protein is one row after TCRdb ran MiXCR on the multiplex PCR reads. The table includes hundreds of thousands of distinct CDR3 sequences, about 17% detected once. Sample time point: newly diagnosed GD, antithyroid drugs for less than 3 months. The authors made the TCR library using RNA they extracted from PBMCs. These data were also filed under a second study, of T cells in Graves' hyperthyroidism and ophthalmopathy.

The sample was peripheral blood mononuclear cells (PBMCs), taken at new diagnosis, from a patient treated with antithyroid drugs. The receptors shown here come from a woman aged 25 to 39 with Graves disease.

CDR3 coding DNA: TGTGCCATCGAGGAGGGGAGGGGTATGAGGCACAATGAGCAGTTCTTC. This translates into CAIEEGRGMRHNEQFF. The V gene is TRBV10-3, the J gene TRBJ2-1; 7 nucleotides line up with TRBD2. Trimming took 8 bases from V and 5 from J; bases not matched to a gene: 15. Looked up from germline, CDR1 is ENHRY and CDR2 is SYGVKD. The CDR3 contains 16 residues.

CDR3 DNA sequence: TGTGCCAGCAGCTTGGATGGACTAGCGGGAGTCACAGATACGCAGTATTTT. This gives the protein CASSLDGLAGVTDTQYF. The chain carries TRBV5-6 and TRBJ2-3; TRBD2 aligns across 13 bases. Germline V gene lookup returns CDR1 SGHDT and CDR2 YYEEEE. V trimming: 0 bases; J trimming: 2 bases; junction bases outside the gene matches: 3. The CDR3 runs 17 residues.

Many counts were recorded for this clonotype. This chain connects TRBV27 to TRBJ2-1; D may correspond to TRBD1 or TRBD2 (5 bases each). Germline V gives CDR1 MNHEY, CDR2 SMNVEV (reference sequence). The CDR3 is made up of 14 amino acids. The germline V and J ends were trimmed by 5 bases and 4 bases, with 12 bases remaining between them. The CDR3 sequence: CASSTGTVYNEQFF. The CDR3 DNA reads TGTGCCAGCAGTACCGGGACCGTTTACAATGAGCAGTTCTTC.

This clonotype was counted at least ten times. The CDR3 reads CASSLATGMPTEAFF. CDR3 bases: TGTGCCAGCAGTTTAGCGACAGGGATGCCCACTGAAGCTTTCTTT. V usage is TRBV28 and J usage is TRBJ1-1; 7 positions agree with TRBD1. This CDR3 region has 15 residues. Looked up from germline, CDR1 is MDHEN and CDR2 is SYDVKM. V was clipped by 2 bases and J by 4 bases; unmatched bases: 7.

This clonotype was seen a few times. The chain uses TRBV12-3 or TRBV12-4 and TRBJ2-1, with unresolved D. The ends were cut back, 2 bases at V and 6 bases at J, with 8 bases in the middle. The length of the CDR3 is 13 residues. The CDR3 loop reads CASSLRTRNEQFF. CDR3 DNA sequence: TGTGCCAGCAGTTTACGGACGCGCAATGAGCAGTTCTTC.

This clonotype was counted only a few times. The rearrangement uses TRBV5-5 and TRBJ1-6; D is uncertain. This CDR3 has 14 amino acids. In germline, CDR1 is SGHKS, CDR2 YYEKEE (reference sequence). Trimming removed 0 bases at V and 7 bases at J, with 8 bases between. CDR3 sequence: CASSLAVWNSPLHF. CDR3 bases: TGTGCCAGCAGCTTGGCTGTCTGGAATTCACCCCTCCACTTT.

This clonotype was found many times. V and J are TRBV7-9 and TRBJ1-2; D is unclear. Germline assignment: CDR1 SEHNR and CDR2 FQNEAQ (reference sequence). Trimming removed 1 base at V and 4 bases at J, with 13 bases between. This CDR3 has 15 amino acids. The CDR3 loop is CASSLVGETAYGYTF. As DNA, the CDR3 is TGTGCCAGCAGCTTAGTTGGGGAGACGGCCTATGGCTACACCTTC.

The rearrangement uses TRBV13 and TRBJ1-2; TRBD1 aligns across 10 bases. The germline CDR1 and CDR2 sequences are PRHDT and FYEKMQ (reference sequence). This CDR3 comprises 15 residues. V dropped 5 bases and J dropped 7; count of bases not matched to a gene: 10. The CDR3 is CASSATGTGVTGYTF. The CDR3 bases are TGTGCCAGCAGCGCCACCGGGACAGGGGTCACTGGCTACACCTTC.

The gene calls are TRBV5-1 and TRBJ2-5; a weak D match, TRBD2 (6 bases). Trimming shortened V by 3 bases and J by 2 bases, and 14 bases separated the two germline ends. The CDR3 spans 15 residues. CDR1 and CDR2 (germline): SGHRS, YFSETQ. The CDR3 loop reads CASSWSLAEQETQYF. The CDR3 DNA follows: TGCGCCAGCAGCTGGAGTTTAGCGGAACAAGAGACCCAGTACTTC.

This clonotype was counted a few times. The chain employs TRBV27 and TRBJ2-3, with D perhaps TRBD2 (6 bases). Germline loops: CDR1 MNHEY, CDR2 SMNVEV (reference sequence). CDR3 length: 13 amino acids. V lost 8 bases to trimming and J lost 5 bases, with 14 bases between them. CDR3 loop: CASFRAGGDTQYF. The CDR3 region has the DNA TGTGCCAGCTTCAGGGCCGGGGGAGATACGCAGTATTTT.

This sequence joins TRBV20-1 and TRBJ1-1; D call uncertain. The V gene lost 5 bases and the J gene lost 4 bases, with 17 bases spanning the gap. The CDR3 loop spans 14 amino acids. Germline V CDR1 and CDR2: DFQATT, SNEGSKA (reference sequence). This CDR3 reads CSAYRPYNPTEAFF. As DNA, the CDR3 is TGCAGTGCTTACAGACCGTATAATCCCACTGAAGCTTTCTTT.

This clonotype was picked up many times. The chain uses TRBV7-9 and TRBJ1-1; TRBD1 matches 8 bases. Germline V gives CDR1 SEHNR, CDR2 FQNEAQ (reference sequence). Trimming took 2 bases from V and 6 from J; bases not matched to a gene: 11. The length of the CDR3 is 16 residues. CDR3 in DNA: TGTGCCAGCAGCTTAACAGGGGGGACTTTCGAGGCTGAAGCTTTCTTT. Amino acids: CASSLTGGTFEAEAFF.

This clonotype was recorded at least ten times. V is TRBV7-9 and J is TRBJ2-7; TRBD2 aligns across 10 bases. Germline V lookup: CDR1 SEHNR, CDR2 FQNEAQ (reference sequence). V trimming: 3 bases; J trimming: 4 bases; junction bases outside the gene matches: 3. This CDR3 contains 14 residues. The CDR3 DNA reads TGTGCCAGCAGCTTCTCTAGCGGGAGTTACGAGCAGTACTTC. This sequence encodes CASSFSSGSYEQYF. The whole variable domain, remainder taken from reference TRBV7-9 and TRBJ2-7, is DTGVSQNPRHKITKRGQNVTFRCDPISEHNRLYWYRQTLGQGPEFLTYFQNEAQLEKSRLLSDRFSAERPKGSFSTLEIQRTEQGDSAMYLCASSFSSGSYEQYFGPGTRLTVT.

This clonotype occurred once. V usage is TRBV7-8 and J usage is TRBJ1-5; D call uncertain. CDR1 SGHVS and CDR2 FQNEAQ come from the germline V gene. The length of the CDR3 is 12 residues. The ends were cut back, 6 bases at V and 7 bases at J, with 10 bases in the middle. The CDR3: CASSWQDQPQHF. DNA of the CDR3: TGTGCCAGCAGTTGGCAGGACCAGCCCCAGCATTTT.

In regard to this clonotype: At one end the junction does not follow the germline gene, possibly because of a read error. The chain employs TRBV6-2 or TRBV6-3 and TRBJ2-3; D unresolved. The DNA end favors TRBJ2-7, so the J call may be wrong. Per germline, CDR1 MNHEY and CDR2 SVGEGT. The CDR3 runs 15 residues. CDR3 coding DNA: TGTGCCAGCGGTTACCCTGGACCCCTCTCCTACGAGCAGTACTTC. This sequence encodes CASGYPGPLSYEQYF.

This clonotype was observed many times. V is TRBV12-3 or TRBV12-4 and J is TRBJ2-5; 11 nucleotides match TRBD2. With 6 bases clipped from V and 4 bases from J, the junction kept 7 bases outside the gene matches. CDR3 length equals 15 residues. The CDR3 bases are TGTGCCAGCAGCCTACTAGCGGGAGTTCCAGAGACCCAGTACTTC. Its translation is CASSLLAGVPETQYF.

This clonotype was observed at least ten times. The chain recombines TRBV30 with TRBJ2-1, with D hard to call. CDR1 is GTSNPN, CDR2 SVGIG, per germline (reference sequence). The V and J ends lost 1 base and 8 bases respectively, with 12 bases between them. The CDR3 totals 13 residues. CDR3 nucleotide sequence: TGTGCCTGGAGTGGAAGACCCCACCATGAGCAGTTCTTC. Protein sequence: CAWSGRPHHEQFF.

This chain joins TRBV6-1 and TRBJ2-1; the match to TRBD2 covers 9 bases. The CDR3 is 18 residues long. CDR1 and CDR2 from the germline V gene are MNHNS and SASEGT. The V and J ends lost 7 bases and 0 bases, in that order; junction bases with no gene match: 13. CDR3 in amino acids: CASNLEASGASSYNEQFF. Here the CDR3 DNA reads TGTGCCAGCAACTTGGAGGCTAGCGGGGCGAGCTCCTACAATGAGCAGTTCTTC.

The rearrangement joins TRBV10-1 to TRBJ2-1, with 11 bases fitting TRBD2. The CDR3 sequence is 14 residues long. CDR1 is WNHNN, CDR2 SYGVQD, per germline (reference sequence). Germline trimming cut 5 bases from V and 9 bases from J; bases unmatched to any gene: 6. The CDR3 coding sequence is TGCGCCAGCAGTACCTTAGCGGGGGGGAGTGAGCAGTTCTTC. Protein product: CASSTLAGGSEQFF.

This clonotype was found a few times. The chain is built from TRBV15 and TRBJ2-1; D tentatively fits TRBD1 or TRBD2 (6 bases each). V was clipped by 0 bases and J by 4 bases, with 10 bases between them. This CDR3 is built from 15 residues. Germline V gives CDR1 LNHNV, CDR2 YYDKDF (reference sequence). This CDR3 is CATSRERGHYNEQFF. The DNA for the CDR3 is TGTGCCACCAGCAGAGAACGGGGGCATTACAATGAGCAGTTCTTC.

The chain has TRBV13 and TRBJ1-2; D gene unclear. Germline CDR1 is PRHDT and CDR2 is FYEKMQ (reference sequence). This CDR3 contains 15 residues. V was trimmed by 5 bases and J by 4 bases, leaving 17 bases between them. The CDR3 loop is CASSPRRGIFYGYTF. Written as DNA, the CDR3 is TGTGCCAGCAGCCCCCGGCGAGGGATTTTCTATGGCTACACCTTC.

This clonotype appeared a few times. This rearrangement joins TRBV20-1 to TRBJ2-2; D call uncertain. V lost 2 bases to trimming and J lost 2 bases, with 6 bases between them. The CDR3 is 13 residues long. Germline V gene lookup returns CDR1 DFQATT and CDR2 SNEGSKA (reference sequence). CDR3 coding DNA: TGCAGTGCTAGATCTCAAAACACCGGGGAGCTGTTTTTT. Translating gives CSARSQNTGELFF.

The chain carries TRBV4-3 and TRBJ2-7, with TRBD1 identical over 9 bases. CDR1 and CDR2 from the germline V gene are LGHNA and YSLEER. This CDR3 contains 15 residues. V shed 0 bases, J shed 3 bases, and the junction held 3 bases outside the gene matches. The CDR3 region is CASSQDGTGIYEQYF. The DNA for the CDR3 is TGCGCCAGCAGCCAAGACGGGACAGGGATCTACGAGCAGTACTTC.

This clonotype showed up many times. The chain recombines TRBV11-1 with TRBJ2-5; D not resolved. Germline lookup yields CDR1 SGHAT and CDR2 FQDESV (reference sequence). V dropped 1 base and J dropped 7 bases, with 16 bases sitting between them. The CDR3 runs to 15 residues. CDR3 sequence reads: CASSLGAKTRRTQYF. The CDR3 nucleotides read TGTGCCAGCAGCTTAGGGGCGAAGACCCGGCGGACCCAGTACTTC.

This clonotype appeared many times. This chain links TRBV20-1 with TRBJ2-5; no definite D call. The V end was cut by 6 bases, the J end by 2 bases, with 13 bases between. The CDR3 consists of 13 residues. The germline gives CDR1 DFQATT, CDR2 SNEGSKA (reference sequence). The CDR3 sequence: CSARIQFQETQYF. The CDR3 region has the DNA TGCAGTGCGAGAATCCAATTTCAAGAGACCCAGTACTTC.

Ten or more counts support this clonotype. Written as DNA, the CDR3 is TGTGCCACCAGTGATTACAAGGCCGAGCAGTACTTC. Translation: CATSDYKAEQYF. The chain recombines TRBV24-1 with TRBJ2-7; no firm D call. The CDR3 has 12 amino acids. CDR1 is KGHDR, CDR2 SFDVKD, per germline. Trimming took off 2 bases at V and 6 bases at J, with 7 bases between the two ends.

In DNA form, the CDR3 reads TGCAGTGCTGCCGAGGGCGCGGGTTACACCGGGGAGCTGTTTTTT. It encodes CSAAEGAGYTGELFF. This chain connects TRBV20-1 to TRBJ2-2, with D tentatively TRBD2 (5 bases). The V end was cut by 5 bases, the J end by 3 bases, with 16 bases between. The germline CDR1 and CDR2 sequences are DFQATT and SNEGSKA (reference sequence). The CDR3 length is 15 residues.

The chain carries TRBV4-3 and TRBJ2-1; TRBD2 matches 8 bases. V dropped 0 bases and J dropped 7; count of bases not matched to a gene: 8. Germline V gene lookup returns CDR1 LGHNA and CDR2 YSLEER. CDR3 size: 16 residues. CDR3 sequence: CASSQEVQREPNEQFF. The CDR3 DNA sequence: TGCGCCAGCAGCCAAGAGGTCCAGCGGGAGCCTAATGAGCAGTTCTTC.

This clonotype occurred many times. The V and J genes are TRBV20-1 and TRBJ1-2; 9 bases agree with TRBD1. V trimming: 3 bases; J trimming: 2 bases; junction bases outside the gene matches: 7. There are 15 residues in the CDR3. The germline V gene has CDR1 DFQATT and CDR2 SNEGSKA (reference sequence). CDR3 residues: CSASVWDRANYGYTF. CDR3 DNA: TGCAGTGCTAGCGTTTGGGACAGGGCAAACTATGGCTACACCTTC.

In this sample, this clonotype turned up many times. J is TRBJ2-1 and V is TRBV29-1, with TRBD2 identical over 8 bases. The junction had 16 bases not matched to a gene; V was cut back by 0 bases and J by 3 bases. The CDR3 is 19 amino acids. Germline V gene lookup returns CDR1 SQVTM and CDR2 ANQGSEA. CDR3 sequence (DNA): TGCAGCGTTGAAGATCAGGGGCTAGCGGGCCGCCTGCTCTACAATGAGCAGTTCTTC. Residues: CSVEDQGLAGRLLYNEQFF.